This T cell receptor (beta chain) was obtained from a study of long-term antiretroviral therapy in people with HIV. Study at large: The study's earliest collections predate the 2015 immediate-ART recommendation by about a decade.

At the survey level, the v3.0 immunoSEQ assay was run. Sequencing was performed with immunoSEQ multiplex PCR; in TCRdb, only in-frame clones are kept and a portion is missing. The profile shows 20,000 to 30,000 clones, approximately 81% of them singletons. This CDR3 contains 13 residues. Germline V CDR1 and CDR2: SGHTA, FQGTGA. The chain uses TRBV7-3 and TRBJ2-2; TRBD2 is a possible D gene (6 bases). The sample in question was unsorted PBMCs, obtained at the start of antiretroviral therapy, before treatment. The receptor was isolated from a woman between 18 and 29 years old with HIV. In DNA form, the CDR3 reads TGTGTCACCCGGGACTTATCAACCGGGGAGCTGTTTTTT. It is translated as CVTRDLSTGELFF.